A single sample is the source of the 14 T cell receptor beta chains below, sequenced in a study of shared clonotypes between healthy human individuals. Assay: immunoSEQ multiplex PCR; the TCRdb copy retains only in-frame clones and omits some. Of about 2 million clones in the sample, about 95% were seen once. CD8 cells classed as naive were CD45RO-negative and positively selected for CCR7, excluding terminally differentiated effector memory CD45RA+ cells. The specimen was naive CD8+ T cells sorted from blood. Every receptor here comes from a man aged 18 to 30 in good health.

J is TRBJ2-2 and V is TRBV27; possible D gene TRBD2, 6 bases. There are 14 residues in the CDR3. The V gene's germline CDR1 is MNHEY and CDR2 SMNVEV (reference sequence). With 6 bases removed from V and 4 bases from J, the gap between germline ends came to 12 bases. CDR3 loop: CASSYGGATGELFF. CDR3 in DNA: TGTGCCAGCAGCTACGGAGGGGCCACCGGGGAGCTGTTTTTT.

Turning to this clone: The identical CDR3 is also encoded by other nucleotide sequences in the sample. V is TRBV9 and J is TRBJ2-7, with D unresolved. V gave up 2 bases and J gave up 2 bases, with 8 bases separating them. Germline V gene sequence: CDR1 SGDLS, CDR2 YYNGEE. CDR3 size: 13 residues. The CDR3 here is CASSVGITYEQYF. CDR3 in DNA: TGTGCCAGCAGCGTGGGGATTACCTACGAGCAGTACTTC.

V is TRBV27 and J is TRBJ2-7; TRBD1 aligns across 7 bases. The V gene end was trimmed by 6 bases and the J gene end by 3 bases; junction bases not matched to a gene: 8. Germline V lookup: CDR1 MNHEY, CDR2 SMNVEV (reference sequence). The CDR3 contains 14 residues. The CDR3 region is CASSETGTNYEQYF. The CDR3 region has the DNA TGTGCCAGCAGCGAGACAGGGACGAACTACGAGCAGTACTTC.

The chain recombines TRBV29-1 with TRBJ2-2; no definite D call. CDR3 size: 14 residues. The germline V and J ends were trimmed by 0 bases and 1 base, with 6 bases remaining between them. CDR1 and CDR2 (germline): SQVTM, ANQGSEA. The CDR3 is CSVEDLWNTGELFF. The CDR3 coding sequence is TGCAGCGTTGAAGATCTATGGAACACCGGGGAGCTGTTTTTT.

The chain combines TRBV7-9 with TRBJ2-7; weak D call: TRBD1 (6 bases). The CDR3 is 15 residues long. CDR1 and CDR2 from the germline V gene are SEHNR and FQNEAQ (reference sequence). The V end lost 5 bases, the J end lost 2 bases, and 16 bases lay between the germline ends. The DNA of the CDR3 is TGTGCCAGCAGCCCCAGGGGCGGGCGCGCCTACGAGCAGTACTTC. Its translation is CASSPRGGRAYEQYF.

V and J are TRBV7-3 and TRBJ2-1; 11 bases align to TRBD2. Germline V CDR1 and CDR2: SGHTA, FQGTGA. The CDR3 is 18 amino acids. V lost 0 bases, J lost 3 bases, and 7 bases stayed unmatched. The CDR3 bases are TGTGCCAGCAGCTTAACGGTCGGACTAGCGGGCTTCTACAATGAGCAGTTCTTC. It codes for CASSLTVGLAGFYNEQFF.

This rearrangement joins TRBV7-6 to TRBJ1-1, with 7 bases lining up with TRBD1. Trimming took 1 base from V and 11 from J; bases not matched to a gene: 7. The CDR3 extends over 13 amino acids. Germline CDR1 and CDR2: SGHVS and FNYEAQ. The CDR3 DNA sequence: TGTGCCAGCAGCTTAGAGACAGGGTCCGTGGCTTTCTTT. It encodes CASSLETGSVAFF.

This chain joins TRBV6-1 and TRBJ2-7, with 7 bases that match TRBD1. Germline V CDR1 and CDR2: MNHNS, SASEGT. V was clipped by 8 bases and J by 0 bases; unmatched bases: 4. This CDR3 is 13 amino acids long. CDR3: CASLGQYSYEQYF. The CDR3 nucleotides are TGTGCCAGCCTGGGACAGTACTCCTACGAGCAGTACTTC.

The chain links TRBV11-1 to TRBJ2-7, with 9 bases matching TRBD1. J lost 5 bases, V lost 0 bases, and 5 bases had no gene match. The CDR3 has 15 residues. Germline values: CDR1 SGHAT, CDR2 FQDESV (reference sequence). The CDR3 DNA reads as TGTGCCAGCAGCTTAGCAGGACAGGGGAGCGACGAGCAGTACTTC. Translated: CASSLAGQGSDEQYF.

In nucleotides, the CDR3 is TGTGCCAGCAGTGAGTCCAGGGCCGTTGGCACCGGGGAGCTGTTTTTT. It encodes CASSESRAVGTGELFF. This chain joins TRBV2 and TRBJ2-2, with D possibly TRBD1 on 5 matching bases. The CDR3 totals 16 residues. The germline CDR1 and CDR2 sequences are SNHLY and FYNNEI. With 3 bases removed from V and 4 bases from J, the gap between germline ends came to 15 bases.

The J gene is TRBJ2-2, the V gene TRBV19; 8 nucleotides match TRBD2. V shed 2 bases, J shed 5 bases, and the junction held 7 bases outside the gene matches. Germline V lookup: CDR1 LNHDA, CDR2 SQIVND (reference sequence). CDR3 length: 16 residues. Here the CDR3 reads CASSISGGASTGELFF. The CDR3, as DNA: TGTGCCAGTAGTATATCCGGGGGGGCTTCGACCGGGGAGCTGTTTTTT.

The chain carries TRBV4-3 and TRBJ2-7; D possibly corresponds to TRBD2 (6 bases). The CDR3 has 15 residues. The germline V and J ends were trimmed by 2 bases and 0 bases, with 11 bases remaining between them. The germline V gene encodes CDR1 LGHNA and CDR2 YSLEER. The CDR3 sequence: CASSQLSGASYEQYF. CDR3 sequence (DNA): TGCGCCAGCAGCCAACTCTCGGGAGCCTCCTACGAGCAGTACTTC.

This chain uses TRBV30 with TRBJ1-3; D gene ambiguous. Germline values: CDR1 GTSNPN, CDR2 SVGIG (reference sequence). V was pared by 4 bases and J by 0 bases, with 7 bases between. The CDR3 has 13 residues. The DNA of the CDR3 is TGTGCCTGGATACCGCCCTCTGGAAACACCATATATTTT. It yields the protein CAWIPPSGNTIYF.

The chain is built from TRBV16 and TRBJ1-1; 7 nucleotides align to TRBD1. Trimming took 2 bases from V and 10 from J; bases not matched to a gene: 7. CDR3 length equals 13 residues. Germline assignment: CDR1 KGHSY and CDR2 FQNENV. In DNA form, the CDR3 reads TGTGCCAGCAGCCAAGGACAGGTTAGTTCAGCTTTCTTT. Its protein product is CASSQGQVSSAFF.